The text below deals with one T cell receptor (beta chain). The antigen this receptor binds is unknown. No base quality values were provided; no much bigger clone lies one nucleotide off. Reading the germline V gene (reference sequence) gives CDR1 LNHDA and CDR2 SQIVND. Trimming at the junction amounts to 5 bases on V and 7 bases on J, and the germline ends lie 11 bases apart. Its CDR3 holds 12 amino acids, cysteine through phenylalanine. CDR3 DNA is the only sequence kept; it has 36 bases, read in frame from the first base. The label giving this sample's time point can be read as: about 28 days (+/-7) after the second vaccine dose. AZD1222 recipients given second doses at about 4 weeks or at about 12 weeks were pooled, since spike-specific TCR depth and breadth were not found to differ between the two schedules. Vaccinee samples were obtained from the UK trials COV001 and COV002, which included a single-blind randomized controlled phase 2/3 trial of AZD1222 (ChAdOx1 nCoV-19) in healthy adults. For TCRbeta chain sequencing, PBMC samples were collected from trial participants at day 0 and at day 28 after the second dose.

This entry belongs to a study of T cell responses to AZD1222 COVID-19 vaccine (dated by TCRdb to the early 2020s). About the investigation overall: TCR sequencing covered more than 230 trial participants: 200 to 210 given two doses of AZD1222 and 26 given two doses of MenACWY control vaccine. Trial participants were enrolled by age into subgroups of 18-55, 56-69 and 70-plus years, and around 150, 29 and 61 TCR-sequenced participants, respectively, were included in these subgroups.

The CDR3 regions of human TCRbeta chains were subjected to immunosequencing. The authors' pipeline ran thus. TCRs in the repertoires were compared against a reference library of SARS-CoV-2-specific TCRs that had been generated with the MIRA antigen-specificity platform. Breadth was defined as the fraction of unique TCRs that were SARS-CoV-2-associated. Depth was defined as the fraction of total T cells that were SARS-CoV-2-associated. Using the MIRA data, each spike-specific TCR was mapped to the spike region that the TCR reacts to and placed in a CD4 or CD8 class. Log10-transformed breadth and depth values were compared by one-way ANOVA with Sidak's multiple comparisons tests. TCRdb stores this immuneACCESS table with in-frame sequences only. Part of the clones is absent; in the studies checked, under half of the shortfall reflects unresolved V genes, and no reason is known for the rest. The D gene and trimming were derived from the DNA, and the V and J assignments and clone size from that table. The sample includes around 140,000 clones, with around 92% observed a single time. 1.9% of the sample lies in the top ten.

Study-wide conclusions, independent of this receptor: Because no day 14 peak-response samples were available, repertoires were characterized only after the peak T cell response. Participants were mostly white British and included more females than males, and it was suggested by the authors that clonal diversity may have been underestimated. Reportedly, almost half of the unique spike-specific TCRs recognized epitopes lying outside the regions that are mutated in the B.1.351 and B.1.1.7 variants. In the small 56-69-year group, the increase in depth fell short of significance, most likely because of low power. The whole spike protein was spanned by vaccine-associated CD4 TCRs, and dominant responses were seen in regions 160-218 and 743-854. After two AZD1222 doses, spike-specific TCR breadth and depth were significantly higher than at day 0 and than in MenACWY recipients. Only five or six AZD1222 recipients were SARS-CoV-2 seropositive at baseline, limiting conclusions about previously exposed vaccinees.

The starting material was peripheral blood, obtained 28 days after the second AZD1222 dose. The clonotype was recovered from an adult who received the AZD1222 COVID-19 vaccine. This chain joins TRBV19 to TRBJ1-1, with no D gene named confidently. CDR3 protein: CASSPPMFEAFF. Read as DNA, the sequence is TGTGCCAGTAGTCCCCCGATGTTTGAAGCTTTCTTT. The CDR3 plus the reference TRBV19 and TRBJ1-1 genes for the other parts give the full variable domain: DGGITQSPKYLFRKEGQNVTLSCEQNLNHDAMYWYRQDPGQGLRLIYYSQIVNDFQKGDIAEGYSVSREKKESFPLTVTSAQKNPTAFYLCASSPPMFEAFFGQGTRLTVV.